The following is a TCR beta chain sequence with its context. Its antigen is not identified. The PCR had 60 Vbeta and 13 Jbeta primers. Sequencing was performed with immunoSEQ multiplex PCR; in TCRdb, only in-frame clones are kept and a portion is missing. The repertoire holds around 140,000 clones, roughly four fifths seen once, with around 2.5% in the top ten. This specimen belongs to a study of cytomegalovirus exposure and HLA in healthy donors. V lost 0 bases, J lost 7 bases, and 13 bases lay in between. This CDR3 has 15 amino acids. Germline CDR1 is KGHSH and CDR2 is LQKENI. Findings and limits, study-wide: Most TCR sequences were seen very rarely across donors, but some public TCRs occurred in many.

The sequenced sample was PBMCs. The sequence was obtained from a male donor in good health and CMV-seronegative. The gene calls are TRBV18 and TRBJ2-1, with no clear D. The CDR3 nucleotides are TGTGCCAGCTCACCACCGTCGTCCCCCGGGAATGAGCAGTTCTTC. This gives the protein CASSPPSSPGNEQFF. Looking up the rest from reference TRBV18 and TRBJ2-1 gives the full variable domain: NAGVMQNPRHLVRRRGQEARLRCSPMKGHSHVYWYRQLPEEGLKFMVYLQKENIIDESGMPKERFSAEFPKEGPSILRIQQVVRGDSAAYFCASSPPSSPGNEQFFGPGTRLTVL.